Below are 26 T cell receptor beta chains sequenced from a single sample in a study of T cell repertoires in cytomegalovirus infection. TCRdb independently ran MiXCR on the reads; one entry per CDR3 protein. Of about 150,000 distinct CDR3 sequences listed, about a quarter are singletons. Sequenced input: PBMCs. These receptors were obtained from a human donor in good health (CMV status not recorded). Some clones in this sample may be carry-over from other donors' samples.

This clonotype came up a few times. V and J are TRBV6-1 and TRBJ1-4; 11 nucleotides agree with TRBD1. This CDR3 spans 14 amino acids. Germline V gene data show CDR1 as MNHNS and CDR2 as SASEGT. Unmatched junction bases numbered 7, after V lost 8 bases and J lost 8 bases. CDR3 loop: CASRVRTGGEKLFF. CDR3 coding DNA: TGTGCCAGCCGTGTACGGACAGGGGGCGAAAAACTGTTTTTT.

The chain is built from TRBV20-1 and TRBJ2-5, with 12 bases that match TRBD2. The V and J ends lost 4 bases and 0 bases, in that order; junction bases with no gene match: 3. Germline assignment: CDR1 DFQATT and CDR2 SNEGSKA (reference sequence). CDR3 size: 15 residues. CDR3 in amino acids: CSAIWTSGDQETQYF. CDR3 nucleotide sequence: TGCAGTGCTATCTGGACTAGCGGGGACCAAGAGACCCAGTACTTC.

In this sample, this clonotype turned up a few times. V gene TRBV12-3 or TRBV12-4 combines with J gene TRBJ1-2; 8 positions match TRBD1. V shed 3 bases and J 4 bases; nucleotides not matched to a gene: 10. The CDR3 extends over 16 amino acids. As DNA, the CDR3 is TGTGCCAGCAGTTTTGCGGGGACCGGGACAGGCTATGGCTACACCTTC. Its protein is CASSFAGTGTGYGYTF.

This clonotype came up many times. Here the CDR3 DNA reads TGTGCCAGCAGCTCCCCGGGACAATCCTACAATGAGCAGTTCTTC. It codes for CASSSPGQSYNEQFF. The rearrangement uses TRBV7-2 and TRBJ2-1; TRBD1 might be the D (6 bases). CDR3 length: 15 amino acids. Trimming left V 4 bases short and J 1 base short, with 11 bases between. Germline CDR1 and CDR2: SGHTA and FQGNSA.

This clonotype has only one observation. The gene calls are TRBV5-1 and TRBJ2-1; TRBD2 aligns across 9 bases. Germline trimming cut 4 bases from V and 5 bases from J; bases unmatched to any gene: 1. From germline, CDR1 is SGHRS and CDR2 YFSETQ. The CDR3 sequence is 13 residues long. The CDR3 nucleotides are TGCGCCAGCAGCAGGACTAGCGACAATGAGCAGTTCTTC. Its translation: CASSRTSDNEQFF.

The genes are TRBV20-1 and TRBJ1-5; tentative D call: TRBD1 (6 bases). Germline assignment: CDR1 DFQATT and CDR2 SNEGSKA (reference sequence). The CDR3 runs 15 residues. V shed 3 bases and J shed 2 bases, with 14 bases lying between them. CDR3 residues: CSASEGGEGNQPQHF. In DNA form, the CDR3 reads TGCAGTGCTAGCGAGGGGGGTGAAGGCAATCAGCCCCAGCATTTT.

This clonotype was observed at least ten times. The CDR3 region has the DNA TGTGCCAGCAGCCCCACGGGTGGCTATGGCTACACCTTC. Amino acid sequence: CASSPTGGYGYTF. The genes are TRBV7-2 and TRBJ1-2; D remains ambiguous. The V and J ends lost 5 bases and 4 bases respectively, with 11 bases between them. CDR3 length: 13 residues. Germline lookup yields CDR1 SGHTA and CDR2 FQGNSA.

This clonotype was seen a few times. This chain uses TRBV5-4 with TRBJ1-1; D gene ambiguous. The CDR3 has 13 residues. Germline values: CDR1 SGHNT, CDR2 YYREEE (reference sequence). The germline V and J ends were trimmed by 0 bases and 7 bases, with 10 bases remaining between them. CDR3 DNA: TGTGCCAGCAGCTTGGTTTCGCAGCGTGAAGCTTTCTTT. Residues: CASSLVSQREAFF.

As regards this clonotype: This may be a read error, as it is one base from a much larger clone. The chain recombines TRBV7-2 with TRBJ2-7, with 11 bases lining up with TRBD2. The CDR3 spans 18 residues. In germline, CDR1 is SGHTA, CDR2 FQGNSA. Trimming removed 1 base from V and 2 bases from J; junction bases left unmatched: 10. This CDR3 reads CASSLGLRLAGYTYEQYF. For the CDR3, the DNA is TGTGCCAGCAGCTTAGGACTGCGACTAGCGGGGTACACCTACGAGCAGTACTTC. Combining the CDR3 with reference TRBV7-2 and TRBJ2-7 gives the whole variable domain GAGVSQSPSNKVTEKGKDVELRCDPISGHTALYWYRQSLGQGLEFLIYFQGNSAPDKSGLPSDRFSAERTGGSVSTLTIQRTQQEDSAVYLCASSLGLRLAGYTYEQYFGPGTRLTVT.

The chain uses TRBV12-3 or TRBV12-4 and TRBJ2-1; no firm D call. The CDR3 spans 15 residues. V shed 6 bases and J shed 7 bases, with 19 bases lying between them. The CDR3 spells CASRRSPSYMNEQFF. The CDR3 DNA follows: TGTGCCAGCAGACGGAGCCCGAGCTATATGAATGAGCAGTTCTTC.

Worth noting for this clonotype: A junction end diverges from the germline sequence, so it may reflect a read error. The chain joins TRBV19 to TRBJ1-4; no definite D call. CDR3 length: 13 residues. CDR1 and CDR2 from the germline V gene are LNHDA and SQIVND (reference sequence). The CDR3 DNA reads as TGTGCCAGTAACCCGGGATACAATGAAAGACTGTTTTTT. Residues: CASNPGYNERLFF.

This clonotype has a count of ten or more. The V call is TRBV7-6, the J call TRBJ2-7; D possibly corresponds to TRBD2 (5 bases). This CDR3 comprises 15 residues. V lost 1 base and J lost 4, with 14 bases in between. Per germline, CDR1 SGHVS and CDR2 FNYEAQ. The CDR3 region is CASSLDGGSFYEQYF. In DNA form, the CDR3 reads TGTGCCAGCAGCTTAGATGGTGGGAGCTTTTACGAGCAGTACTTC.

In this sample, this clonotype turned up a few times. The V and J genes are TRBV7-2 and TRBJ2-5, with TRBD2 matching 9 bases. The germline CDR1 and CDR2 sequences are SGHTA and FQGNSA. V gave up 5 bases and J gave up 2 bases; unmatched junction bases: 12. The CDR3 sequence is 17 residues long. CDR3 coding DNA: TGTGCCAGCAGCCCATCGGCGGGGGGGAGGGTTCAAGAGACCCAGTACTTC. Its protein is CASSPSAGGRVQETQYF.

This clonotype was recorded many times. The gene calls are TRBV6-5 and TRBJ1-1, with D maybe TRBD1 (5 bases). Germline V gene data show CDR1 as MNHEY and CDR2 as SVGAGI. The V end lost 2 bases, the J end lost 0 bases, and 7 bases lay between the germline ends. This CDR3 has 14 residues. The CDR3 region has the DNA TGTGCCAGCAGTTACGGGGACCTGAACACTGAAGCTTTCTTT. This translates into CASSYGDLNTEAFF.

With respect to this clonotype: A read error may be the cause here, since a much bigger clone is one base away. The V call is TRBV7-2, the J call TRBJ1-1; unclear D gene. This CDR3 is built from 15 residues. CDR1 and CDR2 from the germline V gene are SGHTA and FQGNSA. CDR3 DNA: TGTGCCAACAGCTTAGACTGGGTGACGAACACTGAAGCTTTCTTT. It translates to CANSLDWVTNTEAFF.

This clonotype was detected a few times. V and J are TRBV24-1 and TRBJ1-1; D remains unclear. The V end lost 4 bases, the J end lost 4 bases, and 9 bases lay between the germline ends. The CDR3 runs to 13 residues. CDR1 KGHDR and CDR2 SFDVKD come from the germline V gene. CDR3 DNA: TGTGCCACCAGTGAAGCGGGCCGCACTGAAGCTTTCTTT. Its protein is CATSEAGRTEAFF.

The chain employs TRBV7-9 and TRBJ2-1; 8 bases fit TRBD2. The germline CDR1 and CDR2 sequences are SEHNR and FQNEAQ (reference sequence). This CDR3 comprises 13 residues. After removal of 5 bases from V and 8 bases from J, the junction contained 5 bases not matched to a gene. This chain's CDR3 is CASSVGLVDEQFF. Written as DNA, the CDR3 is TGTGCCAGCAGCGTGGGACTAGTAGATGAGCAGTTCTTC.

The chain employs TRBV28 and TRBJ2-4, with D possibly being TRBD2 (6 bases). Per germline, CDR1 MDHEN and CDR2 SYDVKM. The V and J ends lost 4 bases and 4 bases respectively, with 14 bases between them. The CDR3 consists of 15 residues. The CDR3 DNA reads TGTGCCAGCAGTTCCCCCCAGGCGGGAAAAAACATTCAGTACTTC. Translating gives CASSSPQAGKNIQYF.

This CDR3 reads CASSLDQGAYYGYTF. CDR3 nucleotide sequence: TGTGCCAGCAGCCTTGACCAGGGGGCTTACTATGGCTACACCTTC. This chain connects TRBV7-9 to TRBJ1-2; TRBD1 agrees at 8 bases. After removal of 5 bases from V and 3 bases from J, the junction contained 8 bases not matched to a gene. The CDR3 consists of 15 residues. From germline, CDR1 is SEHNR and CDR2 FQNEAQ (reference sequence).

This clonotype showed up many times. This CDR3 is missing its conserved last phenylalanine or tryptophan, likely due to a read error. Because the CDR3's place on the DNA is in doubt, the DNA is left out and the CDR3 is given as listed by TCRdb. V and J are TRBV7-2 and TRBJ2-7; the table assigns TRBD2, which was not confirmed against the DNA. CDR1 and CDR2 from the germline V gene are SGHTA and FQGNSA. The CDR3 comprises 12 residues, both ends counted. CDR3 protein: CASRLTSGLLYI.

Remarks on this clonotype: A read error is likely, as this CDR3 ends without the conserved phenylalanine or tryptophan. V usage is TRBV14 and J usage is TRBJ2-1, with 7 positions matching TRBD2. There are 16 residues in the CDR3. Germline-derived CDR1 and CDR2 are SGHDN and FVKESK. V shed 0 bases, J shed 0 bases, and the junction held 2 bases outside the gene matches. The CDR3 coding sequence is TGTGCCAGCAGCCAAGAAAGCGGGGACTCCTACAATGAGCAGTTCTCC. It is translated as CASSQESGDSYNEQFS.

This clonotype was picked up many times. CDR3 bases: TGTGCCAGCAGCTTAGCGGGCAGGGGCGAGCAGTACTTC. Translating it yields CASSLAGRGEQYF. The rearrangement joins TRBV7-2 to TRBJ2-7; tentative D call: TRBD1 (6 bases). Germline V gives CDR1 SGHTA, CDR2 FQGNSA. V was clipped by 0 bases and J by 6 bases, with 9 bases between them. The CDR3 length is 13 residues.

This chain joins TRBV7-8 and TRBJ1-2, with TRBD1 as a possible D gene (6 bases). Trimming removed 3 bases from V and 7 bases from J, with 15 bases in between. CDR3 length: 14 amino acids. Per the germline V gene, CDR1 is SGHVS and CDR2 is FQNEAQ. The CDR3 protein is CASSFTGAVRGYTF. CDR3 sequence (DNA): TGTGCCAGCAGCTTCACGGGGGCGGTTCGTGGCTACACCTTC.

This clonotype was observed a few times. The chain joins TRBV27 to TRBJ2-1, with D tentatively TRBD1 (5 bases). The germline V gene encodes CDR1 MNHEY and CDR2 SMNVEV (reference sequence). Trimming cost V 0 bases and J 6 bases, with 12 bases left between them. The CDR3 is 15 residues long. The CDR3 bases are TGTGCCAGCAGTTTATCGGCAGGGTCTGGCAATGAGCAGTTCTTC. Translating gives CASSLSAGSGNEQFF.

This clonotype was seen at least ten times. The chain uses TRBV7-2 and TRBJ1-2; D unresolved. The germline V gene encodes CDR1 SGHTA and CDR2 FQGNSA. Trimming stripped 3 bases from V and 5 bases from J, with 10 bases between. The CDR3 contains 13 residues. The CDR3 sequence is CASSLNSKYGYTF. The CDR3 DNA follows: TGTGCCAGCAGCTTGAACAGCAAGTATGGCTACACCTTC.

This clonotype was seen many times. The CDR3 is CASSRGPDDTKYF. The CDR3 bases are TGTGCCAGCAGCCGTGGACCTGACGATACAAAGTATTTT. This rearrangement joins TRBV7-2 to TRBJ2-3; the D is unclear. Germline V lookup: CDR1 SGHTA, CDR2 FQGNSA. CDR3 length: 13 residues. Trimming took 5 bases from V and 13 from J, leaving 19 bases between them.